A single sample is the source of the 2 T cell receptor beta chains below, sequenced in a study of blood T cell repertoires in COVID-19. Method: immunoSEQ multiplex PCR; TCRdb's copy keeps in-frame clones and lacks some. The sample lists 150,000 or so clones, approximately 83% seen once, with 9% to 14% in the top ten. Sequencing input: peripheral blood. The receptors were sampled from a woman in her sixties with COVID-19, enrolled during active disease.

The chain employs TRBV14 and TRBJ1-2; 9 bases match TRBD1. CDR3 length equals 13 residues. Germline assignment: CDR1 SGHDN and CDR2 FVKESK. V was pared by 4 bases and J by 4 bases, with 1 base of the junction left unmatched. The CDR3, as DNA: TGTGCCAGCAGCCCGGACAGGGGCTATGGCTACACCTTC. Translated, it gives CASSPDRGYGYTF. Drawing the rest from reference TRBV14 and TRBJ1-2, the complete variable domain is EAGVTQFPSHSVIEKGQTVTLRCDPISGHDNLYWYRRVMGKEIKFLLHFVKESKQDESGMPNNRFLAERTGGTYSTLKVQPAELEDSGVYFCASSPDRGYGYTFGSGTRLTVV.

V usage is TRBV21-1 and J usage is TRBJ1-1; TRBD1, as called in the table, went unchecked against the DNA. TRBV21-1 is tagged as a pseudogene. The CDR3 runs 12 residues. The DNA of the CDR3 is TGTGCCAGCAGCAAAGAGGGGCATCCGGCTTTCTTT. Amino acid sequence: CASSKEGHPAFF.